This record covers a single T cell receptor (beta chain). The antigen is not known. Other nucleotide sequences in the sample specify the same CDR3. Splitting of CD4+ cells produced CD45RA+ naive and CD45RA-negative memory subsets. The data derive from a study of shared clonotypes between healthy human individuals. Study observations and caveats: The sharing of approximately 4.6% of naive CD4 clonotypes was seen across a few donors.

The test was conducted at deep level. Authors' processing steps: As immunoSEQ supplied junction-only sequences (without quality scores), filtering differed. The method was immunoSEQ multiplex PCR; TCRdb's version includes in-frame clones alone and lacks a portion of them. The V and J calls and clone size were taken over from that table, and D and trimming were inferred from the DNA. The table records about 700,000 clones, roughly 70% of them present only once. Sequenced sample: memory CD4+ T cells sorted from blood. Subset given: CD45RA-negative fraction. The TCR was taken from a woman aged 25 to 45 in good health.

CDR3 protein: CASSSGQGYEQYF. The CDR3 region has the DNA TGTGCCAGCAGTTCCGGACAGGGGTACGAGCAGTACTTC. V gene TRBV6-5 combines with J gene TRBJ2-7, with 9 positions matching TRBD1. The trim removed 4 bases at V and 4 bases at J, leaving 2 bases unmatched. The CDR3 length is 13 residues. Per germline, CDR1 MNHEY and CDR2 SVGAGI.